What follows are 10 T cell receptor beta chains derived from one specimen sequenced in a study of radiation and T cells in renal cell carcinoma. The protocol was immunoSEQ multiplex PCR, while the TCRdb copy is restricted to in-frame clones and leaves out a portion. The sample has roughly 75,000 clones; roughly 82% are singletons. Time point here: blood 2 weeks post-SBRT. Treatment of the sample: 15 Gy SBRT to primary tumor, nephrectomy 4 weeks later. Specimen: blood, collected from a patient whose treatment included radiotherapy and nephrectomy. The receptor source for this set is a man aged 55-75 years with renal cell carcinoma.

The genes are TRBV28 and TRBJ2-7; no clear D gene. Germline assignment: CDR1 MDHEN and CDR2 SYDVKM. V dropped 2 bases and J dropped 3 bases, with 5 bases sitting between them. This CDR3 is 12 amino acids long. The CDR3 bases are TGTGCCAGCAGTTTAAGGCGCTACGAGCAGTACTTC. It yields the protein CASSLRRYEQYF. Full variable domain (missing parts from reference TRBV28 and TRBJ2-7): DVKVTQSSRYLVKRTGEKVFLECVQDMDHENMFWYRQDPGLGLRLIYFSYDVKMKEKGDIPEGYSVSREKKERFSLILESASTNQTSMYLCASSLRRYEQYFGPGTRLTVT.

This rearrangement joins TRBV27 to TRBJ2-3; 10 bases line up with TRBD2. Germline V gene lookup returns CDR1 MNHEY and CDR2 SMNVEV (reference sequence). V trimming: 5 bases; J trimming: 2 bases; junction bases outside the gene matches: 7. This CDR3 region has 16 residues. CDR3 region: CASSLLAGGATDTQYF. In DNA form, the CDR3 reads TGTGCCAGCAGTCTATTAGCGGGAGGCGCCACAGATACGCAGTATTTT.

This chain joins TRBV7-6 and TRBJ1-1; tentatively, D is TRBD1 (5 bases). The CDR3 spans 15 residues. With 4 bases removed from V and 2 bases from J, the gap between germline ends came to 14 bases. Germline assignment: CDR1 SGHVS and CDR2 FNYEAQ. The CDR3 region has the DNA TGTGCCAGCAGCTCTGTCAAAGGGGTAAACACTGAAGCTTTCTTT. Translated, it gives CASSSVKGVNTEAFF.

This clone has a handful of counts. This rearrangement joins TRBV5-6 to TRBJ2-7, with D unclear. The CDR3 extends over 15 amino acids. Germline CDR1 reads SGHDT; CDR2 reads YYEEEE. Trimming removed 1 base at V and 3 bases at J, with 14 bases between. The CDR3 loop reads CASSLKPQGHYEQYF. DNA of the CDR3: TGTGCCAGCAGCTTGAAACCTCAAGGCCACTACGAGCAGTACTTC.

The chain employs TRBV6-4 and TRBJ2-2, with 11 bases aligning to TRBD1. Germline values: CDR1 MRHNA, CDR2 SNTAGT. The trim removed 5 bases at V and 6 bases at J, leaving 2 bases unmatched. The CDR3 totals 14 residues. The CDR3 DNA sequence: TGTGCCAGCAGTCCGGGACAGGGGGCCGGGGAGCTGTTTTTT. Translated, it gives CASSPGQGAGELFF.

Many counts were recorded for this clone. The chain employs TRBV28 and TRBJ2-7; D is undetermined. CDR3 length: 14 amino acids. The V end lost 8 bases, the J end lost 4 bases, and 18 bases lay between the germline ends. Germline V gene sequence: CDR1 MDHEN, CDR2 SYDVKM. For the CDR3, the DNA is TGTGCCAGCTCCCTAAGGAACAGTCTGTACGAGCAGTACTTC. Its protein product is CASSLRNSLYEQYF.

This clone was counted a few times. This chain uses TRBV30 with TRBJ2-7; maybe TRBD2 (6 bases). The ends were cut back, 4 bases at V and 4 bases at J, with 14 bases in the middle. This CDR3 comprises 13 residues. CDR1 is GTSNPN, CDR2 SVGIG, per germline (reference sequence). CDR3 DNA sequence: TGTGCCTGGAAAGTGTGGGGGGAATACGAGCAGTACTTC. Translating gives CAWKVWGEYEQYF.

This chain uses TRBV25-1 with TRBJ2-3; TRBD2 agrees at 9 bases. The CDR3 is made up of 17 amino acids. From germline, CDR1 is MGHDK and CDR2 SYGVNS. V lost 2 bases, J lost 1 base, and 7 bases stayed unmatched. In nucleotides, the CDR3 is TGTGCCAGCAGTGAAACGACCAGACTAGCGGGCACAGATACGCAGTATTTT. Translation: CASSETTRLAGTDTQYF.

The chain combines TRBV7-3 with TRBJ1-1, with unresolved D. This CDR3 is 17 amino acids long. Germline-derived CDR1 and CDR2 are SGHTA and FQGTGA. Trimming cost V 5 bases and J 4 bases, with 23 bases left between them. The CDR3 DNA follows: TGTGCCAGCAGCCCCTCCCCGATAGTGATCAGCCGCACTGAAGCTTTCTTT. This codes for CASSPSPIVISRTEAFF.

The rearrangement uses TRBV2 and TRBJ1-3; D ambiguous. In germline, CDR1 is SNHLY, CDR2 FYNNEI. V lost 7 bases and J lost 0, with 16 bases in between. The CDR3 runs to 16 residues. CDR3 nucleotides: TGTGCCAGCACCCGACTAGCGGGTTCCTCTGGAAACACCATATATTTT. Amino acids: CASTRLAGSSGNTIYF.